The 12 T cell receptor beta chains listed next were all sequenced from one sample in a study of blood T cell repertoires in COVID-19. Here immunoSEQ multiplex PCR was the method, and the copy in TCRdb shows in-frame clones only, minus some. Altogether about 170,000 clones are present, approximately 91% being singletons, with the ten largest covering about 0.77%. The sample taken for sequencing was PBMCs or T cells enriched from blood (not recorded which). These receptors came from a woman in her late teens or twenties who had recovered from COVID-19.

V and J are TRBV7-9 and TRBJ1-4; 7 nucleotides line up with TRBD1. Per germline, CDR1 SEHNR and CDR2 FQNEAQ (reference sequence). This CDR3 is 14 amino acids long. With V trimmed by 5 bases and J by 7 bases, 7 bases remained unmatched. The CDR3 bases are TGTGCCAGCAGCACGAGACAGGGCGTTGAAAAACTGTTTTTT. Translating gives CASSTRQGVEKLFF.

The rearrangement links TRBV11-2 to TRBJ2-1; TRBD2 aligns across 10 bases. The ends lost 5 bases at V and 10 bases at J; junction bases unmatched: 5. CDR1 is SGHAT and CDR2 is FQNNGV in the germline V gene. The CDR3 contains 13 residues. The CDR3 DNA sequence: TGTGCCAGCAGCCATAGCGGGGGGAACGAGCAGTTCTTC. Its translation is CASSHSGGNEQFF.

The chain carries TRBV4-3 and TRBJ2-1, with 10 bases identical to TRBD2. Per the germline V gene, CDR1 is LGHNA and CDR2 is YSLEER. V dropped 4 bases and J dropped 9; count of bases not matched to a gene: 15. This CDR3 is 17 amino acids long. CDR3 DNA: TGCGCCAGCAGCCTTGCTCTAGCGGGAGCAAATGGGGGTGAGCAGTTCTTC. Translation gives CASSLALAGANGGEQFF.

The V and J genes are TRBV18 and TRBJ1-2; D remains ambiguous. The CDR3 is made up of 15 amino acids. The ends were cut back, 3 bases at V and 0 bases at J, with 11 bases in the middle. Germline V lookup: CDR1 KGHSH, CDR2 LQKENI. Here the CDR3 reads CASSPLDGANYGYTF. The DNA of the CDR3 is TGTGCCAGCTCACCTTTAGACGGAGCTAACTATGGCTACACCTTC.

CDR3 amino acids: CASSEVAVSGNTIYF. CDR3 in DNA: TGTGCCAGCAGTGAAGTGGCGGTCTCTGGAAACACCATATATTTT. The rearrangement uses TRBV6-1 and TRBJ1-3; the D is unclear. Germline CDR1 and CDR2: MNHNS and SASEGT. CDR3 length: 15 amino acids. With 1 base removed from V and 0 bases from J, the gap between germline ends came to 7 bases.

The chain has TRBV2 and TRBJ1-1; 7 nucleotides align to TRBD1. J lost 0 bases, V lost 5 bases, and 9 bases had no gene match. CDR3 length equals 16 residues. The germline gives CDR1 SNHLY, CDR2 FYNNEI. The CDR3 region has the DNA TGTGCCAGCAGTCGGACAGGAAGATGGGTGAACACTGAAGCTTTCTTT. It translates to CASSRTGRWVNTEAFF.

V and J are TRBV27 and TRBJ2-4, with D hard to call. Germline CDR1 reads MNHEY; CDR2 reads SMNVEV (reference sequence). The CDR3 runs to 16 residues. V was trimmed by 8 bases and J by 0 bases, leaving 17 bases between them. The CDR3 DNA follows: TGTGCCAGCGGCTCTCATGAGGATCTAGCCAAAAACATTCAGTACTTC. This sequence encodes CASGSHEDLAKNIQYF.

The chain carries TRBV4-2 and TRBJ1-1; a possible D gene is TRBD1 (6 bases). Germline V CDR1 and CDR2: LGHNA, YNFKEQ. V lost 3 bases and J 11 bases, leaving 10 bases between the germline ends. This CDR3 comprises 11 residues. DNA for the CDR3: TGTGCCAGCAGCCAGGACAGAGACGCTTTCTTT. It specifies CASSQDRDAFF.

The chain carries TRBV9 and TRBJ2-3, with TRBD2 matching 7 bases. V shed 0 bases, J shed 5 bases, and the junction held 3 bases outside the gene matches. Germline V lookup: CDR1 SGDLS, CDR2 YYNGEE. The CDR3 consists of 14 residues. The CDR3 reads CASSVVASGDTQYF. The CDR3 DNA sequence: TGTGCCAGCAGCGTAGTGGCTAGCGGAGATACGCAGTATTTT.

V is TRBV28 and J is TRBJ1-1; no clear D gene. CDR3 length: 14 residues. Between the trimmed V and J ends, which lost 2 bases and 0 bases, there was a span of 7 bases. Germline-derived CDR1 and CDR2 are MDHEN and SYDVKM. The CDR3 reads CASSLDAVNTEAFF. Here the CDR3 DNA reads TGTGCCAGCAGTTTAGATGCGGTGAACACTGAAGCTTTCTTT.

This chain joins TRBV2 and TRBJ2-3; D gene unclear. This CDR3 has 13 amino acids. Germline V CDR1 and CDR2: SNHLY, FYNNEI. V lost 7 bases to trimming and J lost 0 bases, with 8 bases between them. The CDR3 region has the DNA TGTGCCAGCATATCGTTGAGCACAGATACGCAGTATTTT. This sequence encodes CASISLSTDTQYF. Looking up the rest from reference TRBV2 and TRBJ2-3 gives the full variable domain: EPEVTQTPSHQVTQMGQEVILRCVPISNHLYFYWYRQILGQKVEFLVSFYNNEISEKSEIFDDQFSVERPDGSNFTLKIRSTKLEDSAMYFCASISLSTDTQYFGPGTRLTVL.

This chain connects TRBV5-1 to TRBJ1-6, with 7 bases that match TRBD1. CDR3 length: 12 amino acids. J gave up 16 bases and V 3 bases, and 7 bases lay outside the gene matches. Germline loops: CDR1 SGHRS, CDR2 YFSETQ. CDR3 protein: CASSSRQGLLHF. For the CDR3, the DNA is TGCGCCAGCAGCTCGAGACAGGGACTTCTCCACTTT. Supplemented by reference TRBV5-1 and TRBJ1-6, the full variable domain reads KAGVTQTPRYLIKTRGQQVTLSCSPISGHRSVSWYQQTPGQGLQFLFEYFSETQRNKGNFPGRFSGRQFSNSRSEMNVSTLELGDSALYLCASSSRQGLLHFGNGTRLTVT.